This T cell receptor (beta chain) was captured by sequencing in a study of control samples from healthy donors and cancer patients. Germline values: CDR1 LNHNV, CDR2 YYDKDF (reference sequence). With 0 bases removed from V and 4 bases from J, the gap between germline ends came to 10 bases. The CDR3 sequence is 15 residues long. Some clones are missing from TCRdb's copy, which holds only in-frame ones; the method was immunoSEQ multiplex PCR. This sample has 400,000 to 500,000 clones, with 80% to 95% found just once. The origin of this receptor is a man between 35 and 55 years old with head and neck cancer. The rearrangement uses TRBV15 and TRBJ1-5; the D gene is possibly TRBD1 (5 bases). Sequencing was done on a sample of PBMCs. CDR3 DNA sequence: TGTGCCACCAGCAGAGAACGGGGCCCAAATCAGCCCCAGCATTTT. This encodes CATSRERGPNQPQHF.